This T cell receptor (beta chain) was sequenced for a study of ipilimumab plus nivolumab after autologous stem cell transplantation. Study at large: The myeloma cohort included high-risk transplant-naive patients and patients relapsing within 3 years of a first autologous transplant.

J lost 3 bases, V lost 3 bases, and 5 bases had no gene match. CDR3 length: 14 amino acids. Germline loops: CDR1 SGHRS, CDR2 YFSETQ. The repertoire was sequenced with immunoSEQ multiplex PCR; TCRdb's copy has only in-frame clones and lacks some. Here the sample spans roughly 43,000 clones, 70% to 90% being singletons. The starting material was PBMCs, obtained in a trial of ipilimumab plus nivolumab as post-transplant consolidation. This TCR was sampled from a male donor with multiple myeloma. This rearrangement joins TRBV5-1 to TRBJ2-7; TRBD1 matches 8 bases. The CDR3 DNA reads as TGCGCCAGCAGCTGGGGGACAGGAGTCTACGAGCAGTACTTC. It yields the protein CASSWGTGVYEQYF.